This record looks at one T cell receptor (beta chain) sequence and its context. In the source study's methods: Estimated nucleated cell counts came from reference gene primer amplification. Assay used: immunoSEQ multiplex PCR; TCRdb lists only in-frame clones, some missing. For V, J and clone size, that table is used; D and trimming come from the DNA. Of approximately 430,000 clones in the sample, 86% are singletons; the top ten hold more than 1.4%. CDR3 size: 16 residues. The J segment lost 5 bases and the V segment lost 0 bases, leaving 7 bases of the junction unmatched. The data stem from a study of blood T cell repertoires in COVID-19.

The receptor was isolated from a woman in her 30s with active or convalescent COVID-19. The rearrangement uses TRBV23-1 and TRBJ1-5; 7 bases agree with TRBD1. TRBV23-1 is an open reading frame whose function is uncertain. Sequenced: peripheral blood. The CDR3 sequence is CASSQSVTGAYQPQHF. CDR3 DNA: TGCGCCAGCAGTCAATCGGTCACAGGGGCCTATCAGCCCCAGCATTTT.